This note documents a single TCR beta chain sequence. Its specificity is not known. The Oncomine TCR Beta short-read assay generated sequence data from the DNA of cultured CD4+ T cells. TCRdb independently ran MiXCR on the PCR reads; one entry per CDR3 protein. Here the sample spans fewer than 11,000 distinct CDR3 sequences, 30% being singletons. Treatment described: approximately 11-day PBMC culture with coronavirus spike peptide pools or control peptides (ViraFEST assay). This entry belongs to a study of vaccination and CD4 T cells after COVID-19. The sequencing here drew on CD4+ T cells from blood, cultured in vitro, taken after SARS-CoV-2 vaccination. The clonotype originates from a human donor who had recovered from COVID-19.

This chain's CDR3 is CASSLLAGAYNEQFF. DNA for the CDR3: TGTGCCAGCAGTTTACTAGCGGGAGCCTACAATGAGCAGTTCTTC. V is TRBV27 and J is TRBJ2-1, with 10 bases aligning to TRBD2. Germline assignment: CDR1 MNHEY and CDR2 SMNVEV (reference sequence). CDR3 length: 15 amino acids. V trimming: 2 bases; J trimming: 2 bases; junction bases outside the gene matches: 0.